This section outlines one T cell receptor (beta chain) sequence together with its context. This specimen comes from a study of blood T cell repertoires in COVID-19. In the study overall: Spain, Italy and the United States supplied samples that represented acute and convalescent COVID-19. In each case, the material was cDNA or gDNA derived from T cells, B-cell-depleted T cells, or PBMCs.

Source study methods: Reference gene primer amplification in the assay estimated nucleated cell counts. Assay used: immunoSEQ multiplex PCR; TCRdb lists only in-frame clones, some missing. V and J calls and clone size are given by that table; D and trimming were obtained from the DNA. The table has roughly 70,000 clones, around 93% seen once; the top ten hold 4.5% to 5.5%. This TCR derives from a woman aged 60-70 years with active COVID-19. Material for sequencing was peripheral blood.

The CDR3 coding sequence is TGTGCCAGCAGCTCACAAAGCGGGAGAAACGAGCAGTACTTC. Its protein is CASSSQSGRNEQYF. The chain links TRBV11-2 to TRBJ2-7; 8 nucleotides align to TRBD2. V lost 4 bases and J lost 5; bases outside the gene matches: 7. CDR3 length equals 14 residues. The V gene's germline CDR1 is SGHAT and CDR2 FQNNGV.